The clone carrying this TCR beta chain appeared a single time. What it binds is unknown. The data derive from a study of PD-L1 blockade in urothelial cancer. The templates were synthetic TCR analogs, and they were spiked into each PCR. Sequencing was performed with immunoSEQ multiplex PCR; in TCRdb, only in-frame clones are kept and a portion is missing. The table records approximately 100,000 clones, around 85% of them present only once. Points from the study as a whole: Patients with below-median pretreatment blood clonality survived longer.

This material consisted of PBMCs, taken around atezolizumab (anti-PD-L1) treatment. This clonotype was sampled from a man aged 45 to 65 with urothelial cancer.

The CDR3 DNA is TGTGCCAGCAGTCTCACCCCGAGCGCAGCCGGGGAGACCCAGTACTTC. Protein sequence: CASSLTPSAAGETQYF. This rearrangement joins TRBV5-6 to TRBJ2-5; D not resolved. Trimming shortened V by 5 bases and J by 5 bases, and 22 bases separated the two germline ends. The CDR3 is made up of 16 amino acids. The germline gives CDR1 SGHDT, CDR2 YYEEEE. Together with reference TRBV5-6 and TRBJ2-5, the CDR3 gives the full variable domain: DAGVTQSPTHLIKTRGQQVTLRCSPKSGHDTVSWYQQALGQGPQFIFQYYEEEERQRGNFPDRFSGHQFPNYSSELNVNALLLGDSALYLCASSLTPSAAGETQYFGPGTRLLVL.